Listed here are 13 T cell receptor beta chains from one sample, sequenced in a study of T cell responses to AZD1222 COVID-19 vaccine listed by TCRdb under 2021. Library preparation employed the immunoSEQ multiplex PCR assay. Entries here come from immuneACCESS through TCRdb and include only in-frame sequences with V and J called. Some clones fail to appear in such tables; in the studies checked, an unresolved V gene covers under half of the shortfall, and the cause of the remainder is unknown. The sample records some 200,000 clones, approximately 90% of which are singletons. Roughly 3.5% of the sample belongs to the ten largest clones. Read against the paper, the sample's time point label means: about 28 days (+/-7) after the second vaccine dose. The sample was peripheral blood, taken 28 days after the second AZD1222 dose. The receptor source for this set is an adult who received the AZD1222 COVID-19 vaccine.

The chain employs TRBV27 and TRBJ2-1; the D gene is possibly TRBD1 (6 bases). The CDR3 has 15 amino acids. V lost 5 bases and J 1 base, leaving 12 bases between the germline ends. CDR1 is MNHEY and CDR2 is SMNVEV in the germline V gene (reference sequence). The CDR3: CASSRRQGSYNEQFF. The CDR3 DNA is TGTGCCAGCAGTAGGCGGCAGGGGTCCTACAATGAGCAGTTCTTC.

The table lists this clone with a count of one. Here the CDR3 DNA reads TGTGCCAGCAGTGAGGCGAGCGGGAGAAACACCGGGGAGCTGTTTTTT. It is translated as CASSEASGRNTGELFF. V and J are TRBV2 and TRBJ2-2; 8 bases match TRBD2. The CDR3 extends over 16 amino acids. J lost 2 bases, V lost 3 bases, and 5 bases had no gene match. Germline assignment: CDR1 SNHLY and CDR2 FYNNEI.

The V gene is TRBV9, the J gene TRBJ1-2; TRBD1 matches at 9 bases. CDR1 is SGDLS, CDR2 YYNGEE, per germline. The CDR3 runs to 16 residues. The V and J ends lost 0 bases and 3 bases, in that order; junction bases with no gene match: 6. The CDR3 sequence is CASSVAETGGYYGYTF. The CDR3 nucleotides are TGTGCCAGCAGCGTAGCTGAGACAGGGGGATACTATGGCTACACCTTC.

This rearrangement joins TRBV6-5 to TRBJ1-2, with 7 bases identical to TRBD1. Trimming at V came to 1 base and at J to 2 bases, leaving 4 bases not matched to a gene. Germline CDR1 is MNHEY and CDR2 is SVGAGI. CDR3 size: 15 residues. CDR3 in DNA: TGTGCCAGCAGTTACTTGGTGACAGGGAACTATGGCTACACCTTC. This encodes CASSYLVTGNYGYTF.

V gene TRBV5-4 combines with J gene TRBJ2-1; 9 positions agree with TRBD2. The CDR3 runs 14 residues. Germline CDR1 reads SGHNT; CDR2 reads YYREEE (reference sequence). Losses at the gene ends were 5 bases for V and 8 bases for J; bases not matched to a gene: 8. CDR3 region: CASRNGLALDEQFF. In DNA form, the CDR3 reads TGTGCCAGCAGAAATGGACTAGCGCTGGATGAGCAGTTCTTC.

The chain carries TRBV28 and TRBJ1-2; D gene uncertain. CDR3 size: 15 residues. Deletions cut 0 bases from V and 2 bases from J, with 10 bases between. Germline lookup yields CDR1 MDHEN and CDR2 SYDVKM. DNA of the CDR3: TGTGCCAGCAGTTTATGGACGGGCTCCAACTATGGCTACACCTTC. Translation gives CASSLWTGSNYGYTF.

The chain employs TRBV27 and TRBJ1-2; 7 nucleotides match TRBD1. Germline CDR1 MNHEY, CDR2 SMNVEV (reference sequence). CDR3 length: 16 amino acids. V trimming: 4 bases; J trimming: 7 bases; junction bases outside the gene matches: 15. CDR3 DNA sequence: TGTGCCAGCAGTTCCCTCCTCCGACAGGGTCGAAGTGGCTACACCTTC. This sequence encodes CASSSLLRQGRSGYTF.

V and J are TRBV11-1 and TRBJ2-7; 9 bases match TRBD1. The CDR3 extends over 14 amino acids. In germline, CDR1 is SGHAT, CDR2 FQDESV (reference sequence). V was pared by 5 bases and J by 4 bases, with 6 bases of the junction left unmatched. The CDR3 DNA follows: TGTGCCAGCAGCCGCAACAGGGGGCAGTACGAGCAGTACTTC. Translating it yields CASSRNRGQYEQYF.

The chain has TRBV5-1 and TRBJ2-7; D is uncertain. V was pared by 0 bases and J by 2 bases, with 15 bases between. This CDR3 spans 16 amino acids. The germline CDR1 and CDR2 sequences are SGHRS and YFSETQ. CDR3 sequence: CASSLDPPIGAYEQYF. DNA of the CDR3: TGCGCCAGCAGCTTGGATCCCCCGATTGGGGCCTACGAGCAGTACTTC.

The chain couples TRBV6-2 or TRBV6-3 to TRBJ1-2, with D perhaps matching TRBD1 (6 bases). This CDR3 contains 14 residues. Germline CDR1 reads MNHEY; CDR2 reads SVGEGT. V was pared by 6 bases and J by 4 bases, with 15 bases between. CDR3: CASSPPGGAYGYTF. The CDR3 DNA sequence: TGTGCCAGCAGCCCCCCTGGGGGGGCCTATGGCTACACCTTC.

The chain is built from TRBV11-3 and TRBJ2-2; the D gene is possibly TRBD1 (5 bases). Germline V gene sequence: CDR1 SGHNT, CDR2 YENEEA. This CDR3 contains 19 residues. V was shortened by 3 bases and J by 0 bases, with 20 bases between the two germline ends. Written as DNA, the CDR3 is TGTGCCAGCAGCTTGGAAAGGGGAAGAAGTGGGACGAACACCGGGGAGCTGTTTTTT. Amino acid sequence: CASSLERGRSGTNTGELFF.

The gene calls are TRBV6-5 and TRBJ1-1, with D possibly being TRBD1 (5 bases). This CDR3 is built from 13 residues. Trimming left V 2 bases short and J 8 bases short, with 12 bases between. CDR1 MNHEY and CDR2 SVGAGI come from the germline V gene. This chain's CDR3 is CASSYGPWTEAFF. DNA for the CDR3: TGTGCCAGCAGTTACGGTCCGTGGACAGAAGCTTTCTTT.

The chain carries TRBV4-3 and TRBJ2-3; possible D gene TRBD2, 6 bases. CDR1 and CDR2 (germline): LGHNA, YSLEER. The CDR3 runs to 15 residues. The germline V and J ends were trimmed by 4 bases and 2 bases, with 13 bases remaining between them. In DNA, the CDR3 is TGCGCCAGCAGCCCTCATAGCGGATTCACAGATACGCAGTATTTT. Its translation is CASSPHSGFTDTQYF.